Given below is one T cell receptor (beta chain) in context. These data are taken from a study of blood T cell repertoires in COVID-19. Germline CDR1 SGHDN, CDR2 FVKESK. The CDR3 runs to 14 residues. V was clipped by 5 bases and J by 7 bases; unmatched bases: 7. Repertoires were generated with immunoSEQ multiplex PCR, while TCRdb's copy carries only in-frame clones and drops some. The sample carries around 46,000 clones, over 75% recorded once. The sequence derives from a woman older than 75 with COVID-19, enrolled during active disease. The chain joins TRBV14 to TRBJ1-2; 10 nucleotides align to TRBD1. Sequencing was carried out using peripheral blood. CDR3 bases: TGTGCCAGCAGCGCCAGACAGGGGGCATTTGGCTACACCTTC. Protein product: CASSARQGAFGYTF.